The table lists the clone carrying this TCR beta chain with a few counts. As yet, its antigen is unknown. The sample is drawn from a study of identical twins. Unique molecular identifiers were in the cDNA, with template-switch universal primer binding. TCRdb itself ran the 5' RACE reads through MiXCR, one entry per CDR3 protein. This table has hundreds of thousands of distinct CDR3 sequences, roughly 7% appearing once. The CDR3 contains 15 residues. Germline V CDR1 and CDR2: SGHRS, YFSETQ. Between the trimmed V and J ends, which lost 1 base and 1 base, there was a span of 8 bases. Study-wide findings and caveats: The authors noted that invariant MAIT and iNKT cells could partly confound zero-insertion analyses. High-abundance cord blood beta clonotypes had fewer insertions; memory repertoires showed none.

These records were also assigned to another study, of yellow fever vaccine responses in identical twins.

The chain combines TRBV5-1 with TRBJ2-2, with D unclear. The clonotype comes from a woman under 30 in good health. The source material was memory (CD45RO+) T cells sorted from blood. Written as DNA, the CDR3 is TGCGCCAGCAGCTTGAACTGGCTGAACACCGGGGAGCTGTTTTTT. Protein sequence: CASSLNWLNTGELFF.